The entry below describes one TCR beta chain. Its antigen is not identified. The record originates from a study of blood T cells in healthy people across ages. There were at least 6 micrograms of total RNA extracted from every sample. A second PCR, run for roughly 7 to 11 cycles, used a sample-barcoded 5' primer plus a J-beta primer mix. Through a template-switch adaptor with 12 random nucleotides, each cDNA molecule received a tag. TCRdb processed the 5' RACE reads anew with MiXCR; each CDR3 protein has one entry. The profile covers 650,000 to 1,000,000 distinct CDR3 sequences, with about half appearing a single time and less than 20% taken by the ten largest. V lost 4 bases, J lost 0 bases, and 6 bases stayed unmatched. The CDR3 has 16 residues. Germline-derived CDR1 and CDR2 are SEHNR and FQNEAQ (reference sequence). Study results and limitations: Age showed a roughly linear inverse relationship with TCR beta diversity per million T cells. Comparison with aged donors showed that long-lived donors had more naive CD4+ cells and higher diversity.

The chain uses TRBV7-9 and TRBJ2-1; the match to TRBD2 covers 7 bases. The source material was blood. This sequence was found in a man older than 75 in good health. The CDR3 DNA is TGTGCCAGCAGCTCCGAGACGGGGGGCTCCTACAATGAGCAGTTCTTC. Translating it yields CASSSETGGSYNEQFF.